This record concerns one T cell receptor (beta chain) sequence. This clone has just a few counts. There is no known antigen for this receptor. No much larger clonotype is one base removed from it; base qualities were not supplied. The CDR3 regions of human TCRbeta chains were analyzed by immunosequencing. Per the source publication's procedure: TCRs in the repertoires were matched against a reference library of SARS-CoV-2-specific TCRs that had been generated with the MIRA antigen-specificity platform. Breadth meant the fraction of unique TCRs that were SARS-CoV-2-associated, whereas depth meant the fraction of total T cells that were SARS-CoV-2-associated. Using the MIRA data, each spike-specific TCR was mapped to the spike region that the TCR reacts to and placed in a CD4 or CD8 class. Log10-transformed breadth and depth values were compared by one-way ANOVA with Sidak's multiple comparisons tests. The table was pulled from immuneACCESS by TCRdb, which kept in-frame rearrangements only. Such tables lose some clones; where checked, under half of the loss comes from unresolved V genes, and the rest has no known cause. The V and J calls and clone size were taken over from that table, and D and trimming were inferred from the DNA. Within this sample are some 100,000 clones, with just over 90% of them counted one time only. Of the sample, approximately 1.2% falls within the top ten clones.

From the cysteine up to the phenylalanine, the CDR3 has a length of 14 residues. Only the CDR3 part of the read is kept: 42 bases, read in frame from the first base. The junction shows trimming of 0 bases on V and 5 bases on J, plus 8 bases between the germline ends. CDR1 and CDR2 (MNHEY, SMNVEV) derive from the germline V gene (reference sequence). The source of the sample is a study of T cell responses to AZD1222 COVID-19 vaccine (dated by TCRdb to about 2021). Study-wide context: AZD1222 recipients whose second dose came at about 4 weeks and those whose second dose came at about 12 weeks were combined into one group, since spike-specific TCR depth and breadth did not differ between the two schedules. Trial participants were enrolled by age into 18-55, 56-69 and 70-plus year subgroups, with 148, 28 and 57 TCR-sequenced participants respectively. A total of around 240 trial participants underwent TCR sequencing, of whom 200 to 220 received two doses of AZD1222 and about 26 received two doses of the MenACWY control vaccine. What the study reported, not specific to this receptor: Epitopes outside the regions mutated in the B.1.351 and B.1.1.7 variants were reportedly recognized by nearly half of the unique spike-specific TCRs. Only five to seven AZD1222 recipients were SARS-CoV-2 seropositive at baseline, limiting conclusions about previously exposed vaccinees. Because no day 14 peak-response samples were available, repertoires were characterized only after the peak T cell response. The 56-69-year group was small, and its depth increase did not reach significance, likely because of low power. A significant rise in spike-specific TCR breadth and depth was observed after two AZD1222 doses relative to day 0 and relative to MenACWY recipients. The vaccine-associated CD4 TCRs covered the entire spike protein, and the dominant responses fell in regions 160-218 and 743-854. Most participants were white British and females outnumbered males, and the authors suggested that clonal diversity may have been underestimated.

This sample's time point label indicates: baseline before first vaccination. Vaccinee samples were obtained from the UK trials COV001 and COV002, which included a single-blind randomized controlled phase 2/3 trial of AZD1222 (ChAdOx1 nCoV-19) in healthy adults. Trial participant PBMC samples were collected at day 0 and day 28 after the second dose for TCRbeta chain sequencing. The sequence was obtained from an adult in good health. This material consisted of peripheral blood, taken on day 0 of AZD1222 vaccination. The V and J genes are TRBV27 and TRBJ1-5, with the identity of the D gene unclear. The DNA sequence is TGTGCCAGCAGTTTATCGGGTAGGGATCAGCCCCAGCATTTT. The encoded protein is CASSLSGRDQPQHF.